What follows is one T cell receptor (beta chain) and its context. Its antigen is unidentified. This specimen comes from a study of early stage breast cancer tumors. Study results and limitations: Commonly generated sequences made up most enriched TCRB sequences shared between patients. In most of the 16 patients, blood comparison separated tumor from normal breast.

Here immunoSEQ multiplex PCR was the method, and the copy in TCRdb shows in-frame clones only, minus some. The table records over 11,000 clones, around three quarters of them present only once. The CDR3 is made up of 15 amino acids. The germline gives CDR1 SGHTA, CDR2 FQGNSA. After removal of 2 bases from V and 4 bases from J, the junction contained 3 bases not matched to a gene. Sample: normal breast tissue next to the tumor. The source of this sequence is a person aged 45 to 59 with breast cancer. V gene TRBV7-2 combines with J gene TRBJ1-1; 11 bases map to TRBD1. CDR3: CASSLRTGGLTEAFF. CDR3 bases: TGTGCCAGCAGCTTACGGACAGGGGGCCTCACTGAAGCTTTCTTT.